A selection of T cell receptor beta chains follows, all from one sample in a study of PD-1 blockade in classical Hodgkin lymphoma. TCRdb keeps only in-frame clones here, not all; method: immunoSEQ multiplex PCR. The sample has some 46,000 clones, less than 85% seen once. Here the sequenced sample was peripheral blood mononuclear cells (PBMCs), taken before the second cycle of nivolumab. Source of these receptors: a human donor with classical Hodgkin lymphoma. Both conserved end residues are part of each CDR3. D genes are given only for firm matches. Only part of the rows carry a size: once, few, many, or a class if the clone is expanded.

v_call	j_call	d_call	clone_size	cdr3_aa	cdr3_nt
TRBV5-6	TRBJ1-1	-	-	CASSLRWAEAFF	TGTGCCAGCAGCTTGAGGTGGGCTGAAGCTTTCTTT
TRBV2	TRBJ1-1	-	-	CASLLNTEAFF	TGTGCCAGTCTTTTGAACACTGAAGCTTTCTTT
TRBV7-2	TRBJ2-7	-	-	CASSLASVGEQYF	TGTGCCAGCAGCTTAGCCTCCGTTGGCGAGCAGTACTTC
TRBV6-1	TRBJ1-2	TRBD1	few	CASTPTGYEGYTF	TGTGCCAGCACCCCGACAGGGTATGAGGGCTACACCTTC
TRBV9	TRBJ2-3	-	few	CASSVEVHTDTQYF	TGTGCCAGCAGCGTTGAGGTTCACACAGATACGCAGTATTTT
TRBV30	TRBJ1-2	TRBD1	-	CAWSATGVGYGYTF	TGTGCCTGGAGTGCGACAGGGGTGGGCTATGGCTACACCTTC
TRBV6-1	TRBJ2-3	TRBD2	-	CASSVVLAGEGDTQYF	TGTGCCAGCAGTGTTGTCCTAGCGGGGGAAGGGGATACGCAGTATTTT
TRBV18	TRBJ1-1	-	few	CASSPGQEAFF	TGTGCCAGCTCACCAGGGCAGGAAGCTTTCTTT
TRBV7-9	TRBJ1-1	-	few	CASSPDTHTEAFF	TGTGCCAGCAGTCCAGACACACACACTGAAGCTTTCTTT
TRBV7-6	TRBJ2-1	-	few	CASSQWVYNEQFF	TGTGCCAGCAGCCAGTGGGTGTACAATGAGCAGTTCTTC
TRBV7-6	TRBJ2-5	-	-	CASSGTETQYF	TGTGCCAGCAGTGGGACAGAGACCCAGTACTTC
TRBV13	TRBJ2-3	-	-	CASSLREVGTDTQYF	TGTGCCAGCAGCTTACGGGAAGTGGGTACAGATACGCAGTATTTT
TRBV9	TRBJ1-2	-	-	CASSVTGSIYGYTF	TGTGCCAGCAGCGTAACAGGGAGTATCTATGGCTACACCTTC
TRBV7-2	TRBJ2-1	TRBD2	-	CASSPNPSGTSGVNEQFF	TGTGCCAGCAGCCCCAACCCCTCCGGGACTAGCGGGGTAAATGAGCAGTTCTTC
TRBV19	TRBJ1-1	-	-	CASSIRIGGGNTEAFF	TGTGCCAGTAGTATAAGAATAGGGGGAGGAAACACTGAAGCTTTCTTT
TRBV5-6	TRBJ2-7	-	-	CASSFQGYQFYEQYF	TGTGCCAGCAGCTTCCAGGGCTACCAATTCTACGAGCAGTACTTC
TRBV27	TRBJ2-1	-	-	CASSAYNEQFF	TGTGCCAGCAGTGCTTACAATGAGCAGTTCTTC
TRBV11-1	TRBJ2-7	-	-	CASSFSSYEQYF	TGTGCCAGCAGCTTCAGCTCCTACGAGCAGTACTTC
TRBV5-6	TRBJ1-5	-	few	CASSLDRGNQPQHF	TGTGCCAGCAGCTTGGACAGGGGCAATCAGCCCCAGCATTTT
TRBV5-1	TRBJ1-1	-	-	CASSPLRTNTEAFF	TGCGCCAGCAGCCCCTTGAGGACGAACACTGAAGCTTTCTTT
TRBV10-3	TRBJ1-2	TRBD1	-	CAIGDTGTANYGYTF	TGTGCCATCGGGGATACCGGGACAGCTAACTATGGCTACACCTTC
TRBV6-1	TRBJ1-1	-	-	CASSAGQLNTEAFF	TGTGCCAGCAGTGCCGGACAGTTGAACACTGAAGCTTTCTTT
TRBV27	TRBJ1-5	TRBD1	-	CASSRGQGVTQPQHF	TGTGCCAGCAGCCGTGGACAGGGGGTCACTCAGCCCCAGCATTTT
TRBV27	TRBJ1-5	TRBD1	-	CASGQVVRQPQHF	TGTGCCAGCGGACAGGTGGTACGTCAGCCCCAGCATTTT
TRBV11-3	TRBJ1-4	-	-	CASVGENEKLFF	TGTGCCAGTGTGGGCGAAAATGAAAAACTGTTTTTT
TRBV2	TRBJ2-3	-	-	CASNTANTQYF	TGTGCCAGCAACACAGCCAATACGCAGTATTTT
TRBV6-5	TRBJ2-7	-	once	CASSPPGRYEQYF	TGTGCCAGCAGTCCTCCCGGGAGATACGAGCAGTACTTC
TRBV10-2	TRBJ2-7	TRBD2	-	CASKGRGGYYEQYF	TGCGCCAGCAAGGGGAGGGGCGGATACTACGAGCAGTACTTC
TRBV5-1	TRBJ1-3	-	-	CASSSSSSGNTIYF	TGCGCCAGCAGCTCGTCTTCCTCTGGAAACACCATATATTTT
TRBV10-2	TRBJ1-4	-	large	CASSGHLNEKLFF	TGCGCCAGCAGTGGACACCTTAATGAAAAACTGTTTTTT
TRBV9	TRBJ1-5	-	-	CASSVVWGRKGNQPQHF	TGTGCCAGCAGCGTAGTGTGGGGGCGCAAGGGGAATCAGCCCCAGCATTTT
TRBV6-4	TRBJ1-4	TRBD1	-	CASRDRVREKLFF	TGTGCCAGCAGGGACAGGGTAAGGGAAAAACTGTTTTTT
TRBV7-3	TRBJ2-2	TRBD1	-	CASSLSIGQGAAGELFF	TGTGCCAGCAGCTTATCTATTGGACAGGGGGCGGCCGGGGAGCTGTTTTTT
TRBV14	TRBJ2-1	TRBD1	once	CASSPWGRGTYNEQFF	TGTGCCAGCAGCCCTTGGGGCAGGGGGACCTACAATGAGCAGTTCTTC
TRBV7-3	TRBJ2-2	-	-	CASSSRVGTGELFF	TGTGCCAGCAGCTCGAGAGTCGGGACCGGGGAGCTGTTTTTT
TRBV19	TRBJ2-2	-	-	CASRGGAGELFF	TGTGCCAGTAGGGGCGGGGCCGGGGAGCTGTTTTTT
TRBV19	TRBJ1-2	-	once	CASSIGPRGAYGYTF	TGTGCCAGTAGTATAGGCCCCCGTGGGGCCTATGGCTACACCTTC
TRBV4-1	TRBJ2-1	TRBD1	-	CASSRQGGSYNEQFF	TGCGCCAGCAGCCGACAGGGTGGCTCCTACAATGAGCAGTTCTTC
TRBV30	TRBJ1-1	-	-	CACPEGFRAFF	TGTGCCTGTCCGGAGGGATTCAGAGCTTTCTTT
TRBV14	TRBJ2-1	TRBD2	-	CASSQVIGLAGGGYNEQFF	TGTGCCAGCAGCCAAGTGATAGGACTAGCGGGAGGGGGATACAATGAGCAGTTCTTC
TRBV19	TRBJ2-2	-	-	CASSTRGSVATGELFF	TGTGCCAGTAGTACGCGGGGTTCCGTGGCCACCGGGGAGCTGTTTTTT
TRBV30	TRBJ1-4	-	-	CAWSVLQGGIEKLFF	TGTGCCTGGAGTGTTTTACAGGGAGGGATTGAAAAACTGTTTTTT
TRBV5-6	TRBJ1-1	TRBD1	-	CASSRPDRGSTEAFF	TGTGCCAGCAGCCGGCCGGACAGGGGGAGTACTGAAGCTTTCTTT